This TCR beta chain emerged from a study of cytomegalovirus exposure and HLA in healthy donors. Study-level points and caveats: Later work associated 16,951 TCR beta sequences with HLA alleles at 0.05 false discovery rate.

Note on this clone: Its antigen is not identified.

13 Jbeta primers and 60 Vbeta primers were used for the PCR. Some clones are missing from TCRdb's copy, which holds only in-frame ones; the method was immunoSEQ multiplex PCR. Its table lists around 140,000 clones. CDR1 and CDR2 from the germline V gene are MNHEY and SMNVEV (reference sequence). CDR3 size: 16 residues. The J segment lost 5 bases and the V segment lost 5 bases, leaving 13 bases of the junction unmatched. V gene TRBV27 combines with J gene TRBJ2-5; 8 bases are shared with TRBD2. Material for sequencing was PBMCs. This sequence originates from a middle-aged woman in good health and CMV-seronegative. The CDR3 nucleotides read TGTGCCAGCAGTCCATCCCCCCGGGGGGGCCGGGAGACCCAGTACTTC. This gives the protein CASSPSPRGGRETQYF.